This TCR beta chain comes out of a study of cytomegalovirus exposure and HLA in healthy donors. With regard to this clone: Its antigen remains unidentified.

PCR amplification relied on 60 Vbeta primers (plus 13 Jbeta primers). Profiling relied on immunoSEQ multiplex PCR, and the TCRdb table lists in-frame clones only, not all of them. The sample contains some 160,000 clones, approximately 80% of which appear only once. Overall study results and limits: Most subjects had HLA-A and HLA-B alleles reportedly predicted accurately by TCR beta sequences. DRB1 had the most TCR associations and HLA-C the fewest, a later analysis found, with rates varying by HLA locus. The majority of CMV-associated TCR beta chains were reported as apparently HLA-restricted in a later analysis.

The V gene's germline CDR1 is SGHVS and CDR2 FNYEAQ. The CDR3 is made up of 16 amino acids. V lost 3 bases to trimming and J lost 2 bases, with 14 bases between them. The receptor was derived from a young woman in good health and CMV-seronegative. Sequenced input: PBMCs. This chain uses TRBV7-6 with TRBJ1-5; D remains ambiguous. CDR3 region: CASSFSRSMGNQPQHF. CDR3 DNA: TGTGCCAGCAGCTTTTCCCGCAGTATGGGCAATCAGCCCCAGCATTTT.